This T cell receptor (beta chain) was retrieved from a study of shared clonotypes between healthy human individuals. Across the study: Plates per donor: three CD4 naive, three CD4 memory, two CD8 naive, one CD8 memory. Broader study findings: Memory subsets generally showed lower estimated richness than naive subsets.

A remark on this clone: As yet, its antigen is unknown.

The naive CD8 subset, CD45RO-negative cells positively selected for CCR7, excluded terminally differentiated effector memory CD45RA+ cells. The run depth of the assay was deep. Only in-frame clones appear in the TCRdb table, and some are missing; sequencing was by immunoSEQ multiplex PCR. The data show about 2.1 million clones, 93% seen once. Per the germline V gene, CDR1 is SQVTM and CDR2 is ANQGSEA. Trimming cost V 4 bases and J 3 bases, with 14 bases left between them. The CDR3 runs to 14 residues. The specimen was naive CD8+ T cells from PBMCs. The TCR originated in a man aged 18 to 35 in good health. Some clones in this sample may be carry-over from other donors' samples. This sequence joins TRBV29-1 and TRBJ2-3; D is possibly TRBD1 (6 bases). CDR3 residues: CSVGPGERTDTQYF. The CDR3 DNA reads as TGCAGCGTTGGGCCAGGGGAGCGGACAGATACGCAGTATTTT.